The 30 T cell receptor beta chains below all came from one sample that was sequenced in a study of glioma-infiltrating T cells. TCR alpha and beta CDR3 regions were amplified from RNA using iRepertoire nested multiplex PCR. MiXCR, run by TCRdb on the multiplex PCR reads, gives a single entry per CDR3 protein. The sample lists 95,000 to 110,000 distinct CDR3 sequences; around 30% were seen once. The source material was glioma tissue, nonneoplastic brain tissue, or PBMCs (not recorded which). The receptors were sampled from a human donor with low-grade glioma or glioblastoma, undergoing nonglioma brain surgery, or in good health (not recorded which).

As concerns this clonotype: A much bigger clone sits one base away, suggesting this may be a read error. Given the absence of the conserved phenylalanine or tryptophan at the CDR3 end, a read error is likely. The rearrangement links TRBV7-9 to TRBJ2-7; D uncertain. Per the germline V gene, CDR1 is SEHNR and CDR2 is FQNEAQ (reference sequence). The CDR3 has 13 amino acids. Trimming took off 1 base at V and 2 bases at J, with 6 bases between the two ends. The CDR3: CASSLGVPYEQYL. The CDR3, as DNA: TGTGCCAGCAGCTTAGGCGTCCCCTACGAGCAGTACCTC.

The chain carries TRBV4-2 and TRBJ2-3; TRBD2 might be the D (6 bases). CDR1 is LGHNA, CDR2 YNFKEQ, per germline. The CDR3 contains 15 residues. V dropped 0 bases and J dropped 4 bases, with 11 bases sitting between them. CDR3 loop: CASSQERSGADTQYF. In nucleotides, the CDR3 is TGTGCCAGCAGCCAAGAAAGGTCGGGGGCAGATACGCAGTATTTT.

The CDR3 loop reads CASGYNEGGTGNTIYF. CDR3 in DNA: TGTGCCAGCGGCTATAACGAGGGGGGAACTGGAAACACCATATATTTT. V is TRBV7-2 and J is TRBJ1-3; TRBD1 might be the D (6 bases). With 8 bases removed from V and 2 bases from J, the gap between germline ends came to 19 bases. CDR1 and CDR2 (germline): SGHTA, FQGNSA. This CDR3 spans 16 amino acids.

V is TRBV5-4 and J is TRBJ2-3; D call uncertain. The length of the CDR3 is 16 residues. Trimming left V 5 bases short and J 2 bases short, with 18 bases between. CDR1 is SGHNT and CDR2 is YYREEE in the germline V gene (reference sequence). CDR3 amino acids: CASSSHSTINTDTQYF. The CDR3 nucleotides read TGTGCCAGCAGTTCCCACTCCACCATTAACACAGATACGCAGTATTTT.

The genes are TRBV3-1 and TRBJ2-5; TRBD2 matches 12 bases. The germline gives CDR1 LGHDT, CDR2 YNNKEL (reference sequence). The CDR3 contains 18 residues. V lost 1 base and J lost 3; bases outside the gene matches: 9. The CDR3 region is CASSQGRMGLAGKETQYF. Here the CDR3 DNA reads TGTGCCAGCAGCCAAGGACGGATGGGACTAGCGGGCAAAGAGACCCAGTACTTC.

For this clonotype: The conserved closing phenylalanine or tryptophan is absent in this CDR3, likely reflecting a read error. This sequence joins TRBV20-1 and TRBJ2-3, with TRBD2 as a possible D gene (6 bases). V lost 0 bases to trimming and J lost 4 bases, with 20 bases between them. CDR1 is DFQATT, CDR2 SNEGSKA, per germline (reference sequence). The CDR3 totals 17 residues. The CDR3 coding sequence is TGCAGTGCTAGAGAGGAGGGGCGGCGGGGCCTCGCAGATACGCAGTATCTT. Protein product: CSAREEGRRGLADTQYL.

This clonotype has at least ten counts. This chain uses TRBV20-1 with TRBJ1-5; D is unclear. Germline V CDR1 and CDR2: DFQATT, SNEGSKA (reference sequence). The CDR3 length is 14 residues. The V gene lost 5 bases and the J gene lost 3 bases, with 14 bases spanning the gap. The CDR3 nucleotides are TGCAGTGCTGCGGGTCCAGCCTCCAATCAGCCCCAGCATTTT. It codes for CSAAGPASNQPQHF.

This clonotype was detected ten times or more. The chain joins TRBV25-1 to TRBJ2-2, with 10 positions matching TRBD2. Germline V gene sequence: CDR1 MGHDK, CDR2 SYGVNS. The CDR3 extends over 14 amino acids. With V trimmed by 7 bases and J by 4 bases, 3 bases remained unmatched. CDR3 region: CASNLAGGTGELFF. In DNA form, the CDR3 reads TGTGCCAGCAACTTAGCGGGGGGCACCGGGGAGCTGTTTTTT.

This clonotype occurred many times. The V call is TRBV27, the J call TRBJ1-4, with 8 bases lining up with TRBD1. Looked up from germline, CDR1 is MNHEY and CDR2 is SMNVEV (reference sequence). The CDR3 consists of 15 residues. J gave up 5 bases and V 5 bases, and 7 bases lay outside the gene matches. DNA for the CDR3: TGTGCCAGCAGTAGGACAGGGACTAGCAATGAAAAACTGTTTTTT. Protein sequence: CASSRTGTSNEKLFF.

There are many counts of this clonotype. V gene TRBV6-1 combines with J gene TRBJ1-2, with TRBD1 matching 7 bases. V was pared by 4 bases and J by 7 bases, with 6 bases of the junction left unmatched. Germline V gene sequence: CDR1 MNHNS, CDR2 SASEGT. The CDR3 is made up of 13 amino acids. The CDR3 nucleotides read TGTGCCAGCAGTGGGCAGGGGGTAGGTGGCTACACCTTC. Encoded protein: CASSGQGVGGYTF.

The V gene is TRBV20-1, the J gene TRBJ1-5, with a tentative D call TRBD1 (5 bases). From germline, CDR1 is DFQATT and CDR2 SNEGSKA (reference sequence). The CDR3 consists of 12 residues. As DNA, the CDR3 is TGCAAAGTACAGGTTAGCAATCAGCCCCAGCATTTT. As protein: CKVQVSNQPQHF.

This clonotype was counted many times. The chain is built from TRBV20-1 and TRBJ1-2; D not resolved. Per the germline V gene, CDR1 is DFQATT and CDR2 is SNEGSKA (reference sequence). The CDR3 has 11 amino acids. The V gene lost 5 bases and the J gene lost 2 bases, with 6 bases spanning the gap. CDR3 sequence: CSAWQNYGYTF. The CDR3 DNA follows: TGCAGTGCTTGGCAGAACTATGGCTACACCTTC.

Notes on this clonotype: A much larger clone is a single base away; this may be a read error. The V and J genes are TRBV7-6 and TRBJ2-7; D unresolved. Looked up from germline, CDR1 is SGHVS and CDR2 is FNYEAQ. This CDR3 has 14 residues. The CDR3 nucleotides read TGTGCCAGCAGCCCCCAGTTAAGCTCCCACGAGCAGTACTTC. Protein sequence: CASSPQLSSHEQYF. Full variable domain (outside the CDR3, taken from reference TRBV7-6 and TRBJ2-7): GAGVSQSPRYKVTKRGQDVALRCDPISGHVSLYWYRQALGQGPEFLTYFNYEAQQDKSGLPNDRFSAERPEGSISTLTIQRTEQRDSAMYRCASSPQLSSHEQYFGPGTRLTVT.

This clonotype was counted at least ten times. The V call is TRBV6-2 or TRBV6-3, the J call TRBJ2-1; 7 nucleotides align to TRBD1. Germline trimming cut 3 bases from V and 8 bases from J; bases unmatched to any gene: 10. The CDR3 loop spans 15 amino acids. Germline V gene sequence: CDR1 MNHEY, CDR2 SVGEGT. The CDR3 sequence: CASSYLQGSVDEQFF. In DNA, the CDR3 is TGTGCCAGCAGTTATTTACAGGGGAGTGTTGATGAGCAGTTCTTC.

This clonotype was found a few times. The chain links TRBV9 to TRBJ1-6; D remains ambiguous. The CDR3 sequence is 16 residues long. The V end lost 0 bases, the J end lost 10 bases, and 17 bases lay between the germline ends. CDR1 SGDLS and CDR2 YYNGEE come from the germline V gene. DNA of the CDR3: TGTGCCAGCAGCGTAGCTTGGGCGGCTACCAGCTCACCCCTCCACTTT. Amino acid sequence: CASSVAWAATSSPLHF. The full variable domain, rest sourced from reference TRBV9 and TRBJ1-6, is DSGVTQTPKHLITATGQRVTLRCSPRSGDLSVYWYQQSLDQGLQFLIQYYNGEERAKGNILERFSAQQFPDLHSELNLSSLELGDSALYFCASSVAWAATSSPLHFGNGTRLTVT.

This clonotype occurred many times. The CDR3: CSARDSGLAGLSSYNEQFF. CDR3 bases: TGCAGTGCTAGAGATTCAGGACTAGCGGGGCTGAGCTCCTACAATGAGCAGTTCTTC. The chain combines TRBV20-1 with TRBJ2-1; TRBD2 matches 12 bases. The CDR3 contains 19 residues. CDR1 is DFQATT, CDR2 SNEGSKA, per germline (reference sequence). V dropped 0 bases and J dropped 0; count of bases not matched to a gene: 9.

This clonotype was counted between two and nine times. The chain has TRBV9 and TRBJ1-5; maybe TRBD1 (6 bases). The CDR3 totals 15 residues. Germline V lookup: CDR1 SGDLS, CDR2 YYNGEE. Trimming removed 3 bases at V and 4 bases at J, with 14 bases between. The CDR3 bases are TGTGCCAGCAGCGCCTCCTCGACAGGAAATCAGCCCCAGCATTTT. Its protein product is CASSASSTGNQPQHF.

About this clonotype: This may arise from a read error, as a much more abundant clone is one base away. This chain links TRBV18 with TRBJ1-1; D may be TRBD1 (6 bases). Germline V gene data show CDR1 as KGHSH and CDR2 as LQKENI. The CDR3 loop spans 15 amino acids. The CDR3 here is CSSSPPGTTNTEAFF. The CDR3 nucleotides are TGTTCCAGCTCACCACCGGGGACAACTAACACTGAAGCTTTCTTT.

Points on this clonotype: Since a much larger clone is just one base distant, this may be a read error. This chain uses TRBV7-2 with TRBJ2-2; D is unresolved. V was clipped by 3 bases and J by 5 bases, with 7 bases between them. Germline V CDR1 and CDR2: SGHTA, FQGNSA. This CDR3 is 13 amino acids long. The CDR3 DNA reads TGTGCCAGCAGCTTGCACACGACCGGGGAGCTGTTTTTT. Encoded protein: CASSLHTTGELFF. Together with reference TRBV7-2 and TRBJ2-2, the CDR3 gives the full variable domain: GAGVSQSPSNKVTEKGKDVELRCDPISGHTALYWYRQSLGQGLEFLIYFQGNSAPDKSGLPSDRFSAERTGGSVSTLTIQRTQQEDSAVYLCASSLHTTGELFFGEGSRLTVL.

This clonotype was observed many times. The CDR3 is CASSQVENIQYF. The CDR3, as DNA: TGTGCCAGCAGCCAGGTAGAAAACATTCAGTACTTC. This sequence joins TRBV7-2 and TRBJ2-4; no definite D call. Germline lookup yields CDR1 SGHTA and CDR2 FQGNSA. The CDR3 is made up of 12 amino acids. With 5 bases removed from V and 5 bases from J, the gap between germline ends came to 7 bases.

The chain combines TRBV28 with TRBJ2-3; D is tentatively TRBD1 or TRBD2 (6 bases each). Germline loops: CDR1 MDHEN, CDR2 SYDVKM. Trimming cost V 4 bases and J 0 bases, with 11 bases left between them. The CDR3 is 15 residues long. CDR3 amino acids: CASSSTGTSTDTQYF. The DNA of the CDR3 is TGTGCCAGCAGTTCCACAGGGACTAGCACAGATACGCAGTATTTT. Full variable domain (rest looked up from reference TRBV28 and TRBJ2-3): DVKVTQSSRYLVKRTGEKVFLECVQDMDHENMFWYRQDPGLGLRLIYFSYDVKMKEKGDIPEGYSVSREKKERFSLILESASTNQTSMYLCASSSTGTSTDTQYFGPGTRLTVL.

There are many counts of this clonotype. The chain recombines TRBV20-1 with TRBJ1-5; no clear D gene. Germline loops: CDR1 DFQATT, CDR2 SNEGSKA (reference sequence). The CDR3 contains 13 residues. V was cut by 3 bases and J by 5 bases, with 11 bases left in between. This CDR3 reads CSASYGKDQPQHF. DNA for the CDR3: TGCAGTGCTAGTTACGGGAAGGATCAGCCCCAGCATTTT.

This clonotype was seen ten or more times. The chain couples TRBV6-6 to TRBJ2-3, with 9 nucleotides matching TRBD2. Germline values: CDR1 MNHNY, CDR2 SVGAGI (reference sequence). The V and J ends lost 2 bases and 3 bases, in that order; junction bases with no gene match: 9. The CDR3 consists of 17 residues. The CDR3 bases are TGTGCCAGCAGTTACCTCGGGCGGGGGGGCCGGACAGATACGCAGTATTTT. It specifies CASSYLGRGGRTDTQYF.

This clonotype was counted ten times or more. This chain uses TRBV2 with TRBJ1-1; D is unresolved. This CDR3 comprises 12 residues. Germline lookup yields CDR1 SNHLY and CDR2 FYNNEI. V was shortened by 3 bases and J by 2 bases, with 4 bases between the two germline ends. The DNA for the CDR3 is TGTGCCAGCAGTGAGTTTAACACTGAAGCTTTCTTT. The encoded protein is CASSEFNTEAFF.

The table lists this clonotype with many counts. The chain employs TRBV10-3 and TRBJ1-5; D is ambiguous. Germline CDR1 ENHRY, CDR2 SYGVKD. The CDR3 covers 13 residues. The V end was cut by 2 bases, the J end by 1 base, with 3 bases between. CDR3: CAISETSNQPQHF. The DNA of the CDR3 is TGTGCCATCAGTGAGACAAGCAATCAGCCCCAGCATTTT.

This clonotype was observed a handful of times. This chain connects TRBV20-1 to TRBJ2-5, with D perhaps matching TRBD2 (6 bases). The ends were cut back, 5 bases at V and 3 bases at J, with 16 bases in the middle. Germline V gene data show CDR1 as DFQATT and CDR2 as SNEGSKA (reference sequence). The CDR3 runs to 14 residues. The CDR3: CSAHNTRGEETQYF. The CDR3 DNA follows: TGCAGTGCTCACAACACCCGCGGGGAAGAGACCCAGTACTTC.

This clonotype was detected only a few times. The rearrangement links TRBV29-1 to TRBJ2-3, with 8 bases matching TRBD1. Germline trimming cut 5 bases from V and 0 bases from J; bases unmatched to any gene: 4. The CDR3 loop spans 14 amino acids. The germline CDR1 and CDR2 sequences are SQVTM and ANQGSEA. This CDR3 reads CSVRQGTSTDTQYF. CDR3 DNA sequence: TGCAGCGTTAGACAGGGGACTAGCACAGATACGCAGTATTTT.

This clonotype has only a few counts. A read error is possible here, since a much larger clone lies one base away. This chain connects TRBV7-8 to TRBJ2-3; D is unclear. Looked up from germline, CDR1 is SGHVS and CDR2 is FQNEAQ. V lost 3 bases and J lost 5, with 9 bases in between. The CDR3 covers 13 residues. CDR3 coding DNA: TGTGCCAGCAGCTTTTTTAACATAGATACGCAGTATTTT. Encoded protein: CASSFFNIDTQYF.

This clonotype was detected ten times or more. The chain recombines TRBV6-1 with TRBJ2-5; D is uncertain. The CDR3 length is 12 residues. V lost 6 bases and J 2 bases, leaving 7 bases between the germline ends. Germline loops: CDR1 MNHNS, CDR2 SASEGT. Written as DNA, the CDR3 is TGTGCCAGCAGGTTACAGCAAGAGACCCAGTACTTC. Translating gives CASRLQQETQYF.

The CDR3 DNA follows: TGTGCCAGCAGCCAACAGGGCACAGTCGGCACAGATACGCAGTATTTT. Protein product: CASSQQGTVGTDTQYF. This chain uses TRBV7-3 with TRBJ2-3; D possibly corresponds to TRBD1 (6 bases). Germline V gene sequence: CDR1 SGHTA, CDR2 FQGTGA. V was cut by 5 bases and J by 1 base, with 16 bases left in between. The CDR3 extends over 16 amino acids.